These 15 T cell receptor beta chains were all obtained from the same sample, sequenced in a study of blood T cells in healthy people across ages. A sample-barcoded 5' primer and a J-beta primer mix were used in a second PCR of roughly 7 to 11 cycles. TCRdb re-called the 5' RACE reads with MiXCR, one entry per CDR3 protein. The table has hundreds of thousands of distinct CDR3 sequences, 40% to 50% seen once; the top ten hold nearly 20%. Source material: blood. These receptors were taken from a man aged 55-75 years in good health.

The chain is built from TRBV12-3 or TRBV12-4 and TRBJ2-6; D remains unclear. The CDR3 contains 13 residues. Between the trimmed V and J ends, which lost 8 bases and 0 bases, there was a span of 5 bases. The CDR3 protein is CASLLSGANVLTF. DNA of the CDR3: TGTGCCAGCTTACTCTCTGGGGCCAACGTCCTGACTTTC.

This clonotype was recorded a few times. The CDR3 DNA is TGTGCCAGCAGCTTAGTGGTCAATCAGCCCCAGCATTTT. It yields the protein CASSLVVNQPQHF. J is TRBJ1-5 and V is TRBV7-2; no clear D gene. Trimming removed 1 base at V and 3 bases at J, with 4 bases between. The CDR3 runs to 13 residues. CDR1 is SGHTA, CDR2 FQGNSA, per germline.

The V and J genes are TRBV7-9 and TRBJ2-3, with 7 bases lining up with TRBD1. The CDR3 is made up of 15 amino acids. The V segment lost 5 bases and the J segment 2 bases; nucleotides outside the gene matches: 7. Germline V lookup: CDR1 SEHNR, CDR2 FQNEAQ (reference sequence). The CDR3 loop is CASSTKGTVTDTQYF. CDR3 DNA sequence: TGTGCCAGCAGCACCAAAGGGACAGTCACAGATACGCAGTATTTT.

This clonotype was counted only a few times. V and J are TRBV28 and TRBJ2-7, with D perhaps TRBD1 (6 bases). The CDR3 contains 15 residues. CDR1 MDHEN and CDR2 SYDVKM come from the germline V gene. V was trimmed by 5 bases and J by 0 bases, leaving 14 bases between them. The CDR3 loop reads CASSPQGQISYEQYF. The DNA for the CDR3 is TGTGCCAGCAGTCCCCAAGGACAGATCTCCTACGAGCAGTACTTC.

The chain has TRBV12-3 or TRBV12-4 and TRBJ2-1; tentatively, D is TRBD1 (6 bases). This CDR3 has 18 residues. V dropped 2 bases and J dropped 3 bases, with 20 bases sitting between them. CDR3 sequence reads: CASSLRTATLTVYNEQFF. The CDR3 DNA reads as TGTGCCAGCAGTTTAAGGACAGCTACCCTGACGGTCTACAATGAGCAGTTCTTC.

This chain links TRBV6-2 or TRBV6-3 with TRBJ2-2; D is unclear. This CDR3 contains 14 residues. The germline gives CDR1 MNHEY, CDR2 SVGEGT. V was trimmed by 5 bases and J by 4 bases, leaving 11 bases between them. The CDR3 sequence is CASSARRTTGELFF. The DNA of the CDR3 is TGTGCCAGCAGTGCGCGGAGAACCACCGGGGAGCTGTTTTTT.

This chain joins TRBV7-2 and TRBJ1-1, with D unresolved. With 1 base removed from V and 0 bases from J, the gap between germline ends came to 6 bases. Germline CDR1 is SGHTA and CDR2 is FQGNSA. The CDR3 totals 14 residues. CDR3 in amino acids: CASSLEALNTEAFF. The CDR3 coding sequence is TGTGCCAGCAGCTTAGAAGCCCTGAACACTGAAGCTTTCTTT.

The rearrangement uses TRBV6-2 or TRBV6-3 and TRBJ1-2; TRBD1 might be the D (5 bases). CDR3 length equals 13 residues. The germline V gene has CDR1 MNHEY and CDR2 SVGEGT. Trimming shortened V by 7 bases and J by 2 bases, and 11 bases separated the two germline ends. The CDR3 spells CASNGHKNYGYTF. The CDR3 DNA reads as TGTGCCAGCAATGGACACAAGAACTATGGCTACACCTTC.

At least ten counts were recorded for this clonotype. The gene calls are TRBV4-3 and TRBJ1-1; possibly TRBD1 for D (5 bases). The ends were cut back, 1 base at V and 5 bases at J, with 8 bases in the middle. The CDR3 loop spans 13 amino acids. Germline V gene data show CDR1 as LGHNA and CDR2 as YSLEER. The CDR3 DNA is TGCGCCAGCAGCCAAGCCTCAGGGACTGAAGCTTTCTTT. Translation: CASSQASGTEAFF.

V gene TRBV2 combines with J gene TRBJ1-2; 7 bases are a match to TRBD1. Trimming cost V 0 bases and J 10 bases; bases outside gene matches: 11. Germline V gives CDR1 SNHLY, CDR2 FYNNEI. The CDR3 consists of 15 residues. As DNA, the CDR3 is TGTGCCAGCAGTGAAGCGTTGAGAAGACAGGGTGTCTACACCTTC. Amino acid sequence: CASSEALRRQGVYTF.

This clonotype was observed a handful of times. V gene TRBV29-1 combines with J gene TRBJ2-3; 11 nucleotides match TRBD1. This CDR3 spans 13 amino acids. V lost 6 bases, J lost 2 bases, and 1 base stayed unmatched. Germline assignment: CDR1 SQVTM and CDR2 ANQGSEA. The CDR3 sequence is CSVGQGATDTQYF. In DNA, the CDR3 is TGCAGCGTAGGACAGGGGGCCACAGATACGCAGTATTTT.

The CDR3 here is CASSAGLNEQFF. The DNA for the CDR3 is TGTGCCAGCAGTGCGGGTCTCAATGAGCAGTTCTTC. The V call is TRBV13, the J call TRBJ2-1; D may be TRBD2 (5 bases). In germline, CDR1 is PRHDT, CDR2 FYEKMQ (reference sequence). V lost 6 bases and J 6 bases, leaving 9 bases between the germline ends. The CDR3 totals 12 residues.

The J gene is TRBJ2-3, the V gene TRBV2; D possibly uses TRBD1 or TRBD2 (5 bases each). This CDR3 region has 15 residues. Germline V lookup: CDR1 SNHLY, CDR2 FYNNEI. Trimming took off 6 bases at V and 1 base at J, with 14 bases between the two ends. The CDR3 nucleotides are TGTGCCAGCAGGGGACCGCCGGACCGCACAGATACGCAGTATTTT. Translation: CASRGPPDRTDTQYF.

A word on this clonotype: A much larger clone differs by one base, so this may be a read error. The V gene is TRBV11-3, the J gene TRBJ2-1; D is perhaps TRBD2 (6 bases). Per the germline V gene, CDR1 is SGHNT and CDR2 is YENEEA. This CDR3 spans 15 amino acids. The CDR3 protein is CACSLSGDLYNEQFF. In DNA, the CDR3 is TGTGCCTGCAGCTTATCGGGGGACCTTTACAATGAGCAGTTCTTC.

This chain links TRBV20-1 with TRBJ1-2; D ambiguous. V was trimmed by 0 bases and J by 0 bases, leaving 5 bases between them. The CDR3 is 13 residues long. CDR1 and CDR2 from the germline V gene are DFQATT and SNEGSKA (reference sequence). CDR3 DNA: TGCAGTGCTAGAGAACGGCCTAACTATGGCTACACCTTC. It translates to CSARERPNYGYTF.